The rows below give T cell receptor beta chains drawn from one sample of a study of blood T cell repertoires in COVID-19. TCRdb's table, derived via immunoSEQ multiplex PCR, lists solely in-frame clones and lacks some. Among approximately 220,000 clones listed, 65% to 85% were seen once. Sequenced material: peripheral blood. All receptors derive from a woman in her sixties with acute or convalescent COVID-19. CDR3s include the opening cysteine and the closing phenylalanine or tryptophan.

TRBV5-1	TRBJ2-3	CASSNGGGADTQYF
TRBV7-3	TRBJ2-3	CASSLIRADTQYF
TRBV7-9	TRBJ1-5	CASSSQGGKGGANQPQHF
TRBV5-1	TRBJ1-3	CASSLDRAGNTIYF
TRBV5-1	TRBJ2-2	CATGTGETGELFF
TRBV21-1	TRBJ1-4	CASSKGRGSGGLSTNEKLFF
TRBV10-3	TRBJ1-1	CAIRRDTPVAEAFF
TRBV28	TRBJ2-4	CASSLYGNIQYF
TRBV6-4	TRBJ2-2	CASSPTGYTGELFF
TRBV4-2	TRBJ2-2	CASSQDWRGGITGELFF
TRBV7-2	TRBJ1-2	CASSLNGGYGYTF
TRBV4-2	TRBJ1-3	CASSQDGQGFNTIYF
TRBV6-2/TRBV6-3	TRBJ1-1	CASSYYGSEAFF
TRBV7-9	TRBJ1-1	CASSLDSHTEAFF
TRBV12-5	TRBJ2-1	CASGLGGGISYNEQFF
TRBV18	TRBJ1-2	CASSPRQLQDYGYTF
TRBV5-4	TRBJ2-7	CASSLGVGAYEQYF
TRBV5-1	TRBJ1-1	CASSAWTGAAEAFF
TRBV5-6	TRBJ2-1	CASSGQGLEQFF
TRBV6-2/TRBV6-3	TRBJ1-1	CASRPTGTTEAFF
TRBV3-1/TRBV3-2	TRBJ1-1	CASSPEKTGGTEAFF
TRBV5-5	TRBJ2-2	CASSFWTGLRVGELFF
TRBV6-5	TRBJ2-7	CASSKSGGYEQYF
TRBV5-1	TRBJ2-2	CASSITVTGELFF
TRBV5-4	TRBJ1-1	CASSLGVGARNTEAFF
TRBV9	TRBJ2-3	CASSVAGDTQYF
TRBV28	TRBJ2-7	CASYGGASYEQYF
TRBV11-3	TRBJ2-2	CASSPGTANTGELFF
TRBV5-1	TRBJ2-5	CASSPLDSLQETQYF
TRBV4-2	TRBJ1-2	CASSHQGQGDYGYTF
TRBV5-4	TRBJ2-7	CASSPGGLALTYEQYF
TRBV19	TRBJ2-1	CASSMDSGGISYNEQFF
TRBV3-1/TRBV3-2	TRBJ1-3	CASSPTQHTIYF
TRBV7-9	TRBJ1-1	CASSQDRSEAFF
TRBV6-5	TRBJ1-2	CASSGTGYGYTF
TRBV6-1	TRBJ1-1	CASSELTGRAFF
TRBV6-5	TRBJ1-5	CATDRFNQPQHF
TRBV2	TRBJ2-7	CASSDVSQGNAYEQYF
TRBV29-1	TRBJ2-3	CSDGGPYPTDTQYF
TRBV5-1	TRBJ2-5	CASSLDGAAFVETQYF
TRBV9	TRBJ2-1	CASSTSWTSGGPEQFF
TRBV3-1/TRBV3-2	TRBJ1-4	CASSLTGATNEKLFF
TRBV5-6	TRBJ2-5	CASSLSGIKETQYF
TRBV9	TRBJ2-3	CASSGSGTQYF
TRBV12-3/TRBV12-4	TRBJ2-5	CASSLGPGETQYF
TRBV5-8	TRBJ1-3	CASSWRAVQNTIYF
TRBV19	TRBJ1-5	CASQDRVDQPQHF
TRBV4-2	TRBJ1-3	CASSQRGQGSSGNTIYF
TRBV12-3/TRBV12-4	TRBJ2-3	CASRSWGGDTQYF
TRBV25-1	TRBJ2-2	CASSSTSFTTGELFF
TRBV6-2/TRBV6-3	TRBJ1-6	CASSYSSSGSPLHF
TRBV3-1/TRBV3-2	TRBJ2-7	CASSQFLAGGLGNEQYF
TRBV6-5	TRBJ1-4	CASSYSGGATNEKLFF
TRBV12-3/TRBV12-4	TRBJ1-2	CASSFAAGYTF